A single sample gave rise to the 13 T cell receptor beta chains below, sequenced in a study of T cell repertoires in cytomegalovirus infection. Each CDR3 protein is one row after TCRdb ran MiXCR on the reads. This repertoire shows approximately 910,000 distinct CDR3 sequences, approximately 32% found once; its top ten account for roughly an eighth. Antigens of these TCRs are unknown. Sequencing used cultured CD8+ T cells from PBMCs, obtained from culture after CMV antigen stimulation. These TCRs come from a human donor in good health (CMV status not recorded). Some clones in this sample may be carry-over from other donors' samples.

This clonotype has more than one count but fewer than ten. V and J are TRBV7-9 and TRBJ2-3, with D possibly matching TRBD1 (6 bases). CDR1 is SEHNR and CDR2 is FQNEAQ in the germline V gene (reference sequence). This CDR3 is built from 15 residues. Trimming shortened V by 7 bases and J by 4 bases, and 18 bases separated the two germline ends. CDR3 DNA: TGTGCCAGCACCGTCCGGGACACAGTGCCAGATACGCAGTATTTT. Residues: CASTVRDTVPDTQYF.

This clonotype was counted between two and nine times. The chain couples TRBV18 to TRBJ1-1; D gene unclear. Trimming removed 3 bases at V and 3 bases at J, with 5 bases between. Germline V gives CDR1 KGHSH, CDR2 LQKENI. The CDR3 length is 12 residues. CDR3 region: CASSPVYTEAFF. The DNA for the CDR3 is TGTGCCAGCTCACCCGTCTACACTGAAGCTTTCTTT.

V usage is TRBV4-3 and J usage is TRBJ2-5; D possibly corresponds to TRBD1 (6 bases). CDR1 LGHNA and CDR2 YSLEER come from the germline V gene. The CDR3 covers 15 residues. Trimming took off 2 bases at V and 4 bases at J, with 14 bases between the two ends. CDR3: CASSQSRTVGETQYF. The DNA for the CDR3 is TGCGCCAGCAGCCAATCCAGGACAGTTGGAGAGACCCAGTACTTC.

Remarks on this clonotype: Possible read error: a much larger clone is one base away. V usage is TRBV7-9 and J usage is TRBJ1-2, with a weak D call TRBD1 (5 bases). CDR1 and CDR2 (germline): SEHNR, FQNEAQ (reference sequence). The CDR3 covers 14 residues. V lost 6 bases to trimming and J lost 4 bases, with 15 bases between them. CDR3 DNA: TGTGCCAGCAGTTTTATCGGGGGTGGCTATGGCTACACCTTC. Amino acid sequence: CASSFIGGGYGYTF.

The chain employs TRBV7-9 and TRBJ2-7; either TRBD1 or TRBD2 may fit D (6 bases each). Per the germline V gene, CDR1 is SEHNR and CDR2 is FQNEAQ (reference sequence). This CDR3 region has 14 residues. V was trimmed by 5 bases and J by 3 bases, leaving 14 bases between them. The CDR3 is CASSKGGSFYEQYV. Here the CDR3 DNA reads TGTGCCAGCAGCAAAGGGGGGAGTTTCTACGAGCAGTACGTC.

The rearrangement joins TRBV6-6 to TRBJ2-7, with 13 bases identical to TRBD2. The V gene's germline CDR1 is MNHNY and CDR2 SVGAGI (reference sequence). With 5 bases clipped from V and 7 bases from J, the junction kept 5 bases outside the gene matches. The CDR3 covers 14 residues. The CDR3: CASSRPGLAGEQYV. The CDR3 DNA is TGTGCCAGCAGTCGGCCGGGACTAGCGGGGGAGCAGTACGTC.

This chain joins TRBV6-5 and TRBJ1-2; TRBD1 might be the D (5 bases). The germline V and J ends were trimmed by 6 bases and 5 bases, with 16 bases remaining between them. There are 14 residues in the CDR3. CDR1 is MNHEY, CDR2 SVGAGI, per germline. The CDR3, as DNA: TGTGCCAGCAGCCCAACAGGACCTTTTTATGGCTACACCTTC. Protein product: CASSPTGPFYGYTF.

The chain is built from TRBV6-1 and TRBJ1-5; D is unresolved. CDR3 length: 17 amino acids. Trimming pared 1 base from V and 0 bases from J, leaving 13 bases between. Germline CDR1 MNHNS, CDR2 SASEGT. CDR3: CASSEDTSAYSNQPQHF. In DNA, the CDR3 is TGTGCCAGCAGTGAAGACACGTCGGCTTATAGCAATCAGCCCCAGCATTTT.

The CDR3 bases are TGTGCCAGCAGTTTTCTGGGACTCGAATACAATGAGCAGTTCTTC. Translated, it gives CASSFLGLEYNEQFF. The rearrangement joins TRBV27 to TRBJ2-1; a weak D match, TRBD2 (6 bases). The V end lost 3 bases, the J end lost 4 bases, and 13 bases lay between the germline ends. The CDR3 covers 15 residues. CDR1 and CDR2 (germline): MNHEY, SMNVEV (reference sequence).

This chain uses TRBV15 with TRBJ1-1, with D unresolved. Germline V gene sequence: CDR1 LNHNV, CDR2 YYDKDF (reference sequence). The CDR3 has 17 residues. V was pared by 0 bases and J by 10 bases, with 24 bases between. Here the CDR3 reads CATSREGPGSGVSGAFF. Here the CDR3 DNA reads TGTGCCACCAGCAGAGAGGGCCCCGGGAGCGGGGTCTCGGGAGCTTTCTTT.

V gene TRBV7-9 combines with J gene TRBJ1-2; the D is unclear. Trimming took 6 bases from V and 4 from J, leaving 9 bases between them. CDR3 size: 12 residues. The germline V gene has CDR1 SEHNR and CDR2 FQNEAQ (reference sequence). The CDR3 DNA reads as TGTGCCAGCAGTCACCTAGGCTATGGCTACACCTTC. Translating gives CASSHLGYGYTF.

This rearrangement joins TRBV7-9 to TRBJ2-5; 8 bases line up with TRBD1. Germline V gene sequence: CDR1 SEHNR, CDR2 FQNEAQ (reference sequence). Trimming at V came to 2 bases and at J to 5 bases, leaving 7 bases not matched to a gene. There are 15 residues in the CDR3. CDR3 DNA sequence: TGTGCCAGCAGCTTACTTCAGGGGGCAGAGGAGACCCAGTACTTC. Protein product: CASSLLQGAEETQYF.

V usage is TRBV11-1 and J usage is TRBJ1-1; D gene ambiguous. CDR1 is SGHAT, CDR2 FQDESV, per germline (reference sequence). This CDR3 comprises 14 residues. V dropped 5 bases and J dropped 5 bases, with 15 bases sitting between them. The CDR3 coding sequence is TGTGCCAGCAGCCGCGGGGATGGAATGACTGAAGCTTTCTTT. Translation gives CASSRGDGMTEAFF.